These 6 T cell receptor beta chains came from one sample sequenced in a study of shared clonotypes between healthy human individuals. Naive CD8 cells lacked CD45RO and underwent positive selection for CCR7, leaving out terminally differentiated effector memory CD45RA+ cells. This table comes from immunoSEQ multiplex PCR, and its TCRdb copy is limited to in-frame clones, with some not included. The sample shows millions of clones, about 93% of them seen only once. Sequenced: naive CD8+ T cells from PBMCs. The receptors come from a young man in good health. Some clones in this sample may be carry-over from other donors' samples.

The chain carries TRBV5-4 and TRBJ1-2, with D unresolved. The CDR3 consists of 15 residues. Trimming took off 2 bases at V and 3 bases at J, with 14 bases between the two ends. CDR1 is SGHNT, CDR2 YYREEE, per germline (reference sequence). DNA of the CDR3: TGTGCCAGCAGCTTTACTATGGCTCAGCACTATGGCTACACCTTC. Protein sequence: CASSFTMAQHYGYTF.

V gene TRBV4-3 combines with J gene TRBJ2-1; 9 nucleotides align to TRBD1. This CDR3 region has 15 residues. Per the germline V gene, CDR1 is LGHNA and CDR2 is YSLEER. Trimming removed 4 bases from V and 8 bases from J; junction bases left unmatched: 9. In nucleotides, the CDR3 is TGCGCCAGCAGCCTTGCGTGGACAGGGGTAGATGAGCAGTTCTTC. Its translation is CASSLAWTGVDEQFF.

CDR3 nucleotide sequence: TGTGCCAGCAGTTTGTTCGTCAGGGTGGCAGATACGCAGTATTTT. This sequence encodes CASSLFVRVADTQYF. The gene calls are TRBV28 and TRBJ2-3; D is possibly TRBD1 (5 bases). The V end lost 3 bases, the J end lost 4 bases, and 14 bases lay between the germline ends. Germline V gives CDR1 MDHEN, CDR2 SYDVKM. The CDR3 spans 15 residues.

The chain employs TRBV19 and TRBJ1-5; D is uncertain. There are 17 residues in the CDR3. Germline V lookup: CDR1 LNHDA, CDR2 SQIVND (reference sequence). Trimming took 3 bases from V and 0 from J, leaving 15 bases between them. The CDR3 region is CASSIGSDLYSNQPQHF. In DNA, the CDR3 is TGTGCCAGTAGTATTGGGTCAGATCTGTATAGCAATCAGCCCCAGCATTTT.

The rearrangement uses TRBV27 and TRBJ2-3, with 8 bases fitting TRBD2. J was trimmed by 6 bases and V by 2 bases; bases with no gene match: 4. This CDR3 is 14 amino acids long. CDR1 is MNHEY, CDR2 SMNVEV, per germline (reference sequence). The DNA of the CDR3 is TGTGCCAGCAGTTTAATGGCGGGAGGTGATACGCAGTATTTT. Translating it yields CASSLMAGGDTQYF.

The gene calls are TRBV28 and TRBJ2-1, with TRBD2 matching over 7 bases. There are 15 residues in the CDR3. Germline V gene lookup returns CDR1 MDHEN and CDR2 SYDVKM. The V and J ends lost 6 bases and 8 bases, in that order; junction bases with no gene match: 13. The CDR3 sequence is CASSAGRRRSDEQFF. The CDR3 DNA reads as TGTGCCAGCAGCGCCGGGAGGCGAAGGTCCGATGAGCAGTTCTTC.